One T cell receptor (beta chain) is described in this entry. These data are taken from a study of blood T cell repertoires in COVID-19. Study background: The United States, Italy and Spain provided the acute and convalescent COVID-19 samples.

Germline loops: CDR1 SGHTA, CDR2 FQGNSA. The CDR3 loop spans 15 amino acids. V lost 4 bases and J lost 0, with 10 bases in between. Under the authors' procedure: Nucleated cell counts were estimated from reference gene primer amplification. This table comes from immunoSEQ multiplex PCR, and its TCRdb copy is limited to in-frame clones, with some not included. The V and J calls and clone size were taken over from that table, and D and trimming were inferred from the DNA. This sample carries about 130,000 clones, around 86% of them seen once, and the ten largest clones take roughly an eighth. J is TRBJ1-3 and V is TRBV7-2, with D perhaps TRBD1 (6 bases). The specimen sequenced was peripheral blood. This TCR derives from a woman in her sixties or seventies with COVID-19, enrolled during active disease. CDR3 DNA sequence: TGTGCCAGCAGCTACAGGGAGAGCTCTGGAAACACCATATATTTT. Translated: CASSYRESSGNTIYF.